These 22 T cell receptor beta chains were sequenced from one sample in a study of shared clonotypes between healthy human individuals. The table came from immunoSEQ multiplex PCR; TCRdb's copy has only in-frame clones and leaves some out. The table includes about 2 million clones, around 95% detected once. The sequencing input was naive CD4+ T cells sorted from blood. Regarding subset: CD45RA+ positively selected. These receptors were taken from a man between 18 and 35 years old in good health.

V usage is TRBV13 and J usage is TRBJ1-3, with D possibly TRBD1 on 5 matching bases. V was clipped by 0 bases and J by 2 bases, with 14 bases between them. From germline, CDR1 is PRHDT and CDR2 FYEKMQ (reference sequence). There are 17 residues in the CDR3. CDR3 DNA sequence: TGTGCCAGCAGCTTAGGGGGCAGGGCACCAACTGGAAACACCATATATTTT. Amino acid sequence: CASSLGGRAPTGNTIYF.

The chain is built from TRBV4-3 and TRBJ1-4; possible D gene TRBD1, 5 bases. The CDR3 consists of 15 residues. With 1 base removed from V and 3 bases from J, the gap between germline ends came to 9 bases. Per the germline V gene, CDR1 is LGHNA and CDR2 is YSLEER. The CDR3 region is CASSQGDLANEKLFF. The CDR3 coding sequence is TGCGCCAGCAGCCAAGGGGACTTAGCTAATGAAAAACTGTTTTTT.

This chain connects TRBV6-5 to TRBJ1-3; 9 bases agree with TRBD1. Germline loops: CDR1 MNHEY, CDR2 SVGAGI. J was trimmed by 4 bases and V by 10 bases; bases with no gene match: 8. The CDR3 totals 14 residues. The CDR3: CATSTGGIGNTIYF. DNA of the CDR3: TGTGCCACTTCAACAGGGGGCATCGGAAACACCATATATTTT.

This CDR3 reads CASSFGDYSDTQYF. In nucleotides, the CDR3 is TGCGCCAGCAGCTTTGGAGACTACTCAGATACGCAGTATTTT. The chain combines TRBV5-1 with TRBJ2-3; TRBD2 is a possible D gene (5 bases). Trimming removed 2 bases at V and 4 bases at J, with 11 bases between. In germline, CDR1 is SGHRS, CDR2 YFSETQ. The CDR3 sequence is 14 residues long.

This sequence joins TRBV2 and TRBJ1-3; D is ambiguous. The CDR3 has 12 amino acids. Between the trimmed V and J ends, which lost 6 bases and 3 bases, there was a span of 6 bases. CDR1 and CDR2 (germline): SNHLY, FYNNEI. CDR3 DNA: TGTGCCAGCAGGGGTATTGGAAACACCATATATTTT. Translation gives CASRGIGNTIYF.

This chain connects TRBV19 to TRBJ1-2, with TRBD1 as a possible D gene (5 bases). The CDR3 is 12 residues long. In germline, CDR1 is LNHDA, CDR2 SQIVND (reference sequence). V lost 8 bases to trimming and J lost 1 base, with 8 bases between them. The CDR3 bases are TGTGCCAGTGGCGGGGGTAACTATGGCTACACCTTC. This sequence encodes CASGGGNYGYTF.

The chain employs TRBV5-1 and TRBJ1-5, with D tentatively TRBD1 (6 bases). CDR3 length: 15 residues. Trimming stripped 4 bases from V and 3 bases from J, with 14 bases between. Germline V gene sequence: CDR1 SGHRS, CDR2 YFSETQ. DNA for the CDR3: TGCGCCAGCAGCGAAGGGGGTGGACTCAATCAGCCCCAGCATTTT. Its translation: CASSEGGGLNQPQHF. Variable domain in full (rest from reference TRBV5-1 and TRBJ1-5): KAGVTQTPRYLIKTRGQQVTLSCSPISGHRSVSWYQQTPGQGLQFLFEYFSETQRNKGNFPGRFSGRQFSNSRSEMNVSTLELGDSALYLCASSEGGGLNQPQHFGDGTRLSIL.

The chain couples TRBV5-1 to TRBJ1-1; 7 bases agree with TRBD1. CDR1 SGHRS and CDR2 YFSETQ come from the germline V gene. The J segment lost 0 bases and the V segment lost 3 bases, leaving 5 bases of the junction unmatched. This CDR3 comprises 15 residues. CDR3 bases: TGCGCCAGCAGCTCCGGACAGGCCATGAACACTGAAGCTTTCTTT. This encodes CASSSGQAMNTEAFF.

This chain links TRBV30 with TRBJ2-1; TRBD2 might be the D (5 bases). The CDR3 loop spans 15 amino acids. The germline gives CDR1 GTSNPN, CDR2 SVGIG (reference sequence). With 4 bases removed from V and 5 bases from J, the gap between germline ends came to 18 bases. CDR3 bases: TGTGCCTGGAACCTTTACCGGGATCCTCACAATGAGCAGTTCTTC. The encoded protein is CAWNLYRDPHNEQFF.

The J gene is TRBJ2-1, the V gene TRBV7-3; D uncertain. Germline V gene data show CDR1 as SGHTA and CDR2 as FQGTGA. The CDR3 contains 15 residues. V lost 0 bases to trimming and J lost 4 bases, with 10 bases between them. Written as DNA, the CDR3 is TGTGCCAGCAGCTTAACGTTCGGCGGTTACAATGAGCAGTTCTTC. Its protein is CASSLTFGGYNEQFF.

V usage is TRBV7-6 and J usage is TRBJ1-5; D is unresolved. Germline V CDR1 and CDR2: SGHVS, FNYEAQ. The germline V and J ends were trimmed by 1 base and 6 bases, with 10 bases remaining between them. There are 14 residues in the CDR3. Written as DNA, the CDR3 is TGTGCCAGCAGCTTAGACTCCAGTGGTCAGCCCCAGCATTTT. It translates to CASSLDSSGQPQHF.

The V call is TRBV2, the J call TRBJ1-1, with D perhaps TRBD1 (5 bases). Germline CDR1 reads SNHLY; CDR2 reads FYNNEI. The length of the CDR3 is 11 residues. Trimming removed 6 bases from V and 11 bases from J, with 13 bases in between. The CDR3 loop reads CASRAMDKAFF. Here the CDR3 DNA reads TGTGCCAGCAGGGCTATGGACAAGGCTTTCTTT.

The gene calls are TRBV11-2 and TRBJ2-5; a possible D gene is TRBD2 (6 bases). This CDR3 has 13 amino acids. Trimming took off 5 bases at V and 7 bases at J, with 14 bases between the two ends. Germline lookup yields CDR1 SGHAT and CDR2 FQNNGV. CDR3 amino acids: CASSQTWGGTQYF. The DNA of the CDR3 is TGTGCCAGCAGCCAGACATGGGGAGGGACCCAGTACTTC.

CDR3 nucleotides: TGCAGCGTGCATAGACAGGGTTTGATCGCTGAAGCTTTCTTT. Residues: CSVHRQGLIAEAFF. The chain is built from TRBV29-1 and TRBJ1-1, with 7 bases identical to TRBD1. After removal of 6 bases from V and 6 bases from J, the junction contained 13 bases not matched to a gene. Germline values: CDR1 SQVTM, CDR2 ANQGSEA. The CDR3 is 14 residues long.

Only one count was recorded for this clone. The V call is TRBV27, the J call TRBJ2-5, with D perhaps TRBD2 (5 bases). The germline V and J ends were trimmed by 1 base and 7 bases, with 10 bases remaining between them. The CDR3 totals 13 residues. Germline V gene lookup returns CDR1 MNHEY and CDR2 SMNVEV (reference sequence). CDR3: CASSLYPSRTQYF. The DNA of the CDR3 is TGTGCCAGCAGTTTATACCCTAGCAGGACCCAGTACTTC.

The V call is TRBV5-4, the J call TRBJ2-2, with 7 positions matching TRBD2. Germline values: CDR1 SGHNT, CDR2 YYREEE (reference sequence). With V trimmed by 5 bases and J by 4 bases, 11 bases remained unmatched. The CDR3 runs 16 residues. CDR3 in amino acids: CASRSQAGVITGELFF. In nucleotides, the CDR3 is TGTGCCAGCAGATCACAGGCGGGAGTGATCACCGGGGAGCTGTTTTTT. Variable domain in full (rest from reference TRBV5-4 and TRBJ2-2): ETGVTQSPTHLIKTRGQQVTLRCSSQSGHNTVSWYQQALGQGPQFIFQYYREEENGRGNFPPRFSGLQFPNYSSELNVNALELDDSALYLCASRSQAGVITGELFFGEGSRLTVL.

V and J are TRBV5-1 and TRBJ2-3, with no clear D. The CDR3 is made up of 15 amino acids. Trimming took 4 bases from V and 2 from J, leaving 14 bases between them. Germline values: CDR1 SGHRS, CDR2 YFSETQ. The CDR3 nucleotides read TGCGCCAGCAGCATGGGGTCTCCACCCACAGATACGCAGTATTTT. It yields the protein CASSMGSPPTDTQYF.

The chain combines TRBV7-9 with TRBJ1-1; no definite D call. This CDR3 has 14 amino acids. Germline CDR1 and CDR2: SEHNR and FQNEAQ (reference sequence). Trimming stripped 5 bases from V and 4 bases from J, with 14 bases between. CDR3 protein: CASSRRGELTEAFF. For the CDR3, the DNA is TGTGCCAGCAGCCGCCGCGGGGAGCTCACTGAAGCTTTCTTT.

The count of this clone is one. This chain uses TRBV7-3 with TRBJ2-2; D is unclear. Germline-derived CDR1 and CDR2 are SGHTA and FQGTGA. CDR3 length: 12 residues. Trimming took off 5 bases at V and 8 bases at J, with 9 bases between the two ends. As DNA, the CDR3 is TGTGCCAGCAGCCCTCCAAATGGGGAGCTGTTTTTT. Translated: CASSPPNGELFF.

With respect to this clone: This CDR3 is missing its conserved last phenylalanine or tryptophan, likely due to a read error. V usage is TRBV2 and J usage is TRBJ2-7; D ambiguous. Germline V gene data show CDR1 as SNHLY and CDR2 as FYNNEI. The length of the CDR3 is 14 residues. Trimming removed 8 bases from V and 4 bases from J, with 18 bases in between. CDR3 amino acids: CASSGEQTGYEQYS. The CDR3 nucleotides read TGTGCCAGCTCTGGTGAACAAACCGGATACGAGCAGTACTCC.

The chain employs TRBV7-2 and TRBJ1-2; TRBD1 might be the D (5 bases). This CDR3 is built from 14 residues. Trimming removed 5 bases at V and 0 bases at J, with 10 bases between. Germline assignment: CDR1 SGHTA and CDR2 FQGNSA. CDR3 in amino acids: CASSGHLTNYGYTF. The DNA of the CDR3 is TGTGCCAGCAGCGGACACCTTACTAACTATGGCTACACCTTC. The full variable domain, rest sourced from reference TRBV7-2 and TRBJ1-2, is GAGVSQSPSNKVTEKGKDVELRCDPISGHTALYWYRQSLGQGLEFLIYFQGNSAPDKSGLPSDRFSAERTGGSVSTLTIQRTQQEDSAVYLCASSGHLTNYGYTFGSGTRLTVV.

J is TRBJ1-2 and V is TRBV11-3; D ambiguous. Trimming cost V 5 bases and J 7 bases, with 14 bases left between them. This CDR3 is built from 13 residues. From germline, CDR1 is SGHNT and CDR2 YENEEA. The CDR3 sequence is CASSLDGGGGYTF. In DNA, the CDR3 is TGTGCCAGCAGCCTGGACGGTGGAGGTGGCTACACCTTC.